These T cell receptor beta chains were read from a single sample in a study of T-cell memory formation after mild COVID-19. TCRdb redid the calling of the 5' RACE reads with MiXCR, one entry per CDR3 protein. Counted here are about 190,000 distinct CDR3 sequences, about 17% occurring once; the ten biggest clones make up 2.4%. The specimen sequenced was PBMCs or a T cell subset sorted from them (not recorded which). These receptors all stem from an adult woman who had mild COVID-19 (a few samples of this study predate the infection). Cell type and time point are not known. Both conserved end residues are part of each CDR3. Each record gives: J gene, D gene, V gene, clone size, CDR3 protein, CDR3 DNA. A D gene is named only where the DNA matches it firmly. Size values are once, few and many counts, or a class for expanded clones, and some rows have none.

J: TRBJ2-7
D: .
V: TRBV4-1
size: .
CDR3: CASSQDTWGYEQYF
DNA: TGCGCCAGCAGCCAAGACACCTGGGGGTACGAGCAGTACTTC

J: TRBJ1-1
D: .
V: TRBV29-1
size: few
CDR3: CSGGDTEAFF
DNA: TGCAGCGGGGGAGACACTGAAGCCTTCTTT

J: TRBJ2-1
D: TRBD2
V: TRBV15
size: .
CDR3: CATSSPVERGWVRNEQFF
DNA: TGTGCCACCAGCAGCCCTGTTGAGCGGGGATGGGTAAGGAATGAGCAGTTCTTC

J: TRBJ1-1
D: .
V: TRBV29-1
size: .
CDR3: CSVDGRPAFF
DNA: TGCAGCGTTGACGGGAGGCCGGCTTTCTTT

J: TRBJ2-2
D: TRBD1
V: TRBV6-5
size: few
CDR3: CASSSWDRLNTGELFF
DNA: TGTGCCAGCAGTTCCTGGGACAGGCTTAACACCGGGGAGCTGTTTTTT

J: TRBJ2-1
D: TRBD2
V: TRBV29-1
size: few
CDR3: CSVGLAASSYNEQFF
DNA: TGCAGCGTGGGACTAGCGGCCAGCTCCTACAATGAGCAGTTCTTC

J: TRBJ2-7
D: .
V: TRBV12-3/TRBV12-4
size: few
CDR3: CASSLAVEQYF
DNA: TGTGCCAGCAGCTTAGCGGTGGAGCAGTACTTC

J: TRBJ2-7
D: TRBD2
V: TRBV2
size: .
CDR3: CASSGRFAGGPHEQYF
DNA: TGTGCCAGCAGCGGCCGGTTTGCGGGAGGGCCGCACGAGCAGTACTTC

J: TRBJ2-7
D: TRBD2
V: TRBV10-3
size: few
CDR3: CAISDYLSGTTSSYEQYF
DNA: TGTGCCATCAGTGACTACCTTAGCGGGACTACATCCTCCTACGAGCAGTACTTC

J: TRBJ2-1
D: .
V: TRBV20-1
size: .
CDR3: CSARESLAGEQFF
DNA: TGCAGTGCTAGAGAGTCCCTCGCGGGTGAGCAGTTCTTC

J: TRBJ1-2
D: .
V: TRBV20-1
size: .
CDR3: CSARLDTF
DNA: TGCAGTGCCCGTTTAGACACCTTC

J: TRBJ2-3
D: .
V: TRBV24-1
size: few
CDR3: CATSDLLLRAEGTDTQYF
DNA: TGTGCCACCAGTGATCTCCTCCTCAGAGCGGAGGGGACAGATACGCAGTATTTT

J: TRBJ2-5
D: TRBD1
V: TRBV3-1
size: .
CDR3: CASTWQGARETQYF
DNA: TGTGCCAGCACCTGGCAGGGGGCTCGAGAGACCCAGTACTTC

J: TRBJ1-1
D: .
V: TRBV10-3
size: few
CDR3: CAISAQNTEAFF
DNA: TGTGCCATCAGTGCGCAGAACACTGAAGCTTTCTTT

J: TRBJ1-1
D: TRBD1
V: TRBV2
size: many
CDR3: CASRAGQGRGVPEAFF
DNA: TGTGCCAGCAGGGCAGGACAGGGAAGAGGTGTCCCTGAAGCTTTCTTT

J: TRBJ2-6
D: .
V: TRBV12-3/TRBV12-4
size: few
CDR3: CASSFERGAGANVLTF
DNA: TGTGCCAGCAGTTTCGAAAGGGGCGCTGGGGCCAACGTCCTGACTTTC

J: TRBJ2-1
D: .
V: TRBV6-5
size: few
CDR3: CASSPDTQYNEQFF
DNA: TGTGCCAGCAGTCCTGACACCCAATACAATGAGCAGTTCTTC

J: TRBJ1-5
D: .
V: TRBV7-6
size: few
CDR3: CASSPSGQSNQPQHF
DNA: TGTGCCAGCAGCCCTAGCGGACAGTCCAATCAGCCCCAGCATTTT

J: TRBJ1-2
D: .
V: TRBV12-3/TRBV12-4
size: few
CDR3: CASSLSLYGYTF
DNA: TGTGCCAGCAGTTTATCCCTCTATGGCTACACCTTC

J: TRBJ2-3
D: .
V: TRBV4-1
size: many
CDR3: CASSRSGVYTDTQYF
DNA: TGCGCCAGCAGTCGCTCGGGGGTCTACACAGATACGCAGTATTTT

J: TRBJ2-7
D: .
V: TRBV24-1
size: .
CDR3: CATSSPGTYEQYF
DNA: TGTGCCACCAGTTCTCCGGGGACCTACGAGCAGTACTTC

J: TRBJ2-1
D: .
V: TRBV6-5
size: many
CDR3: CASRQGRKRNEQFF
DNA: TGTGCCAGCAGACAGGGACGGAAAAGGAATGAGCAGTTCTTC

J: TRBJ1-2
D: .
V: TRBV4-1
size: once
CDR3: CASSQDVTVNYGYTF
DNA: TGCGCCAGCAGCCAAGACGTTACAGTTAACTATGGCTACACCTTC

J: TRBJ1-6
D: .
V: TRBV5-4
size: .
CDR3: CASSAPGTRVPLHF
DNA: TGTGCCAGCAGCGCCCCCGGGACGAGGGTACCCCTCCACTTT

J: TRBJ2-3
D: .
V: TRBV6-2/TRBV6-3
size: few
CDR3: CAAGGLTDTQYF
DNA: TGTGCCGCCGGTGGTCTCACAGATACGCAGTATTTT